This T cell receptor (beta chain) came from a study of shared clonotypes between healthy human individuals (TCRdb year 2020). Background for the entire study: A couple of women and a few men aged 18 to 49 years were included in the cohort. Between about 0.85 and 9.5 billion PBMCs per donor were obtained by leukapheresis. To estimate repertoire size and how much clonotypes are shared between individuals, the study performed deep sequencing of blood TCR repertoires from a few healthy adults. To increase sequencing depth and limit assay-specific biases, different laboratories used diverse techniques to prepare libraries and sequence TCR repertoires. Broader findings and caveats from the paper: The genetic and exposure-history diversity represented was limited by the small number of donors. Sampling was limited to blood, and TCR repertoires in tissue likely differ from TCR repertoires in blood. Pairwise subsampling led to the expectation that sequencing depth would affect the degree of clonotype sharing among donors.

Of note for this clone: The antigen it binds to is not known. It differs at one base from a far larger clone, so likely a read error.

TCR CDR3 regions were amplified from genomic DNA by multiplex PCR using the deep immunoSEQ assay. For each cell subset, the extracted genomic DNA was distributed evenly across all wells of several immunoSEQ 96-well plates, and each plate served as one replicate. For unsorted PBMC, roughly 0.3 ug genomic DNA, equal to about 29,000 T cell genomes, was loaded into each replicate PCR. Genomic DNA from unsorted PBMC was sequenced over ten immunoSEQ deep assay plates. Purified libraries were quantified with a Qubit 3.0 fluorometer, sized on a Bioanalyzer 2100, and re-quantified with the KAPA Library Quantification kit. Every immunoSEQ 96-well plate was sequenced on a dedicated single-read 150-cycle Illumina NextSeq 550 flow cell. As for the authors' bioinformatics: Because the immunoSEQ output held only junctional sequences and lacked quality scores, the filtering could not match the filtering applied to full-length reads. To assign V/J genes and CDR3, sequences were annotated using PyIR, a Python wrapper for IgBLAST v1.9, with IMGT germline references. Reads were removed for weak V/J assignments (E-value above 1e-6), missing CDR3, stop codons, out-of-frame junctions, or ambiguous translated residues. A V3J clonotype was defined by an identical inferred V gene, J gene, and CDR3 amino acid sequence. Percentage overlap between repertoires was calculated by dividing the number of shared unique clonotypes by the size of the smaller repertoire. Richness of each repertoire was evaluated using RTK rarefaction, the Chao1 estimator, and Recon v2.1 estimates of unobserved clonotypes. TCRdb took this table from immuneACCESS and kept in-frame rearrangements with V and J called. Such tables lack part of the clones; where checked against another copy, unresolved V genes explain under half of the gap, and the rest is unexplained. That table furnishes V, J and clone size, whereas the DNA furnished D and trimming. The sample includes about 490,000 clones, with around 85% observed a single time. Roughly 13% of the sample is taken by the ten largest.

Donors were healthy HIV-negative adults with no recently reported acute infections or vaccinations. All donors were Caucasian adults living in Nashville, Tennessee, USA. For unsorted samples, roughly 91 million PBMCs were counted, and genomic DNA was extracted using the QIAamp DNA Blood Mini kit. After blood collection by leukapheresis, PBMCs were isolated using Ficoll-Histopaque density gradient centrifugation and then cryopreserved in the vapor phase of liquid nitrogen. This TCR derives from a woman between 35 and 50 years old in good health. Some clones in this sample may be carry-over from other donors' samples. The sequenced sample was PBMCs.

This receptor carries the CDR3 CASSPDRAYGYIF. The DNA is TGCGCCAGCAGCCCGGACAGGGCCTATGGCTACATCTTC. The sequence joins TRBV5-1 to TRBJ1-2; 8 central nucleotides agree with TRBD1. The cysteine opens and the phenylalanine closes a CDR3 of 13 amino acids. The DNA shown is the 39-base CDR3, in frame from base 1. The germline V gene gives CDR1 as SGHRS and CDR2 as YFSETQ.